The rows below give T cell receptor beta chains drawn from one sample of a study of beta chain features in type 1 diabetes. Clones were read by immunoSEQ multiplex PCR, and TCRdb kept only the in-frame ones, dropping some. The sample holds about 400,000 clones, around 12% seen once. The specimen sequenced was naive CD4+ T cells from blood. These receptors were obtained from a woman under 30 with type 1 diabetes. The CDR3 runs from the conserved cysteine through the conserved F or W. The order of the fields is D gene, J gene, V gene, clone size, CDR3 DNA, CDR3 protein. The D gene is left open where the match is weak. Only some rows state a clone size, as once, few, many or a class for expanded clones.

NA,TRBJ2-7,TRBV4-3,few,TGCGCCAGCAGCCAAGATCGTCGGGTGCCCGAGCAGTACTTC,CASSQDRRVPEQYF
NA,TRBJ2-5,TRBV21-1,NA,TGTGCCAGCAGCAAAGGGCGGCAGGGTGGTGAGACCCAGTACTTC,CASSKGRQGGETQYF
TRBD1,TRBJ1-2,TRBV18,NA,TGTGCCAGCTCACCATTTGGGACAGGGGCAGAAGGCTACACCTTC,CASSPFGTGAEGYTF
TRBD2,TRBJ2-1,TRBV5-1,NA,TGCGCCAGCAGCTTTGGCCGGGGACTAGGAATCTACAATGAGCAGTTCTTC,CASSFGRGLGIYNEQFF
TRBD1,TRBJ1-2,TRBV7-3,NA,TGTGCCAGCAGCTCCGGACAGGGGGCCTATGGCTACACCTTC,CASSSGQGAYGYTF
TRBD1,TRBJ1-5,TRBV5-6,NA,TGTGCCAGCAGCTTGGGACAGGGTACTCAGCCCCAGCATTTT,CASSLGQGTQPQHF
TRBD2,TRBJ2-7,TRBV4-2,NA,TGTGCCAGCAGCCAAGTCGGGAGGCCCCCCGAGCAGTACTTC,CASSQVGRPPEQYF
NA,TRBJ2-7,TRBV18,NA,TGTGCCAGCTCACCGACAGCAGGGGTCCTTAGCTCCTACGAGCAGTACTTC,CASSPTAGVLSSYEQYF
NA,TRBJ2-5,TRBV2,NA,TGTGCCAGCAGCCGAGAGACCCAGTACTTC,CASSRETQYF
NA,TRBJ2-7,TRBV18,NA,TGTGCCAGCTCCGGCACGGGGGCCTACGAGCAGTACTTC,CASSGTGAYEQYF
TRBD2,TRBJ2-1,TRBV14,few,TGTGCCAGCAGCCAAGGAGGGACTAGCGGCTACAATGAGCAGTTCTTC,CASSQGGTSGYNEQFF
TRBD2,TRBJ2-1,TRBV29-1,few,TGCAGCGGCCTTAGCGGGGGAGGTGACAATGAGCAGTTCTTC,CSGLSGGGDNEQFF